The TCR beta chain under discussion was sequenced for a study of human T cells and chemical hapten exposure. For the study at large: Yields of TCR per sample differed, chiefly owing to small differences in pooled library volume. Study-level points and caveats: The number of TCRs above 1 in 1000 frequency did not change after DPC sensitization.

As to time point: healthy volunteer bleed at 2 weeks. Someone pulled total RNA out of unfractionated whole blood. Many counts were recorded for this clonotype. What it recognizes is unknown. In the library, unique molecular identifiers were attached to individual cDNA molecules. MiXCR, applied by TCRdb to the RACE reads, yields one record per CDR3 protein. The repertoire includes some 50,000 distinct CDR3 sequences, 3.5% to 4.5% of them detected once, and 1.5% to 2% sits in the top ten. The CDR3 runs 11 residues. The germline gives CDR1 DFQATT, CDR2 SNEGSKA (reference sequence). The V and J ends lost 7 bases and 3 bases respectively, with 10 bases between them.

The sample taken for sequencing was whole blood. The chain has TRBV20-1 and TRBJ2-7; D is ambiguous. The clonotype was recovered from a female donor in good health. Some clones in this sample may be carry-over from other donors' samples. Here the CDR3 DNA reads TGCAGTGTAAGGACCAACTACGAGCAGTACTTC. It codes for CSVRTNYEQYF.